This T cell receptor (beta chain) was profiled in a study of technical replicates of blood from several donors. This clone was seen a single time. This CDR3 is built from 14 residues. Trimming removed 1 base from V and 2 bases from J; junction bases left unmatched: 2. CDR1 is SGHAT, CDR2 FQNNGV, per germline. The protocol was immunoSEQ multiplex PCR, while the TCRdb copy is restricted to in-frame clones and leaves out a portion. This sample carries 75,000 to 95,000 clones, about nine tenths of them seen once, and the ten largest clones take approximately 0.41%. This TCR was sampled from a human donor in good health. The V call is TRBV11-2, the J call TRBJ2-7; the match to TRBD2 covers 7 bases. Material: T cells isolated from PBMCs. CDR3 protein: CASSLVAGAYEQYF. As DNA, the CDR3 is TGTGCCAGCAGCTTAGTGGCGGGGGCCTACGAGCAGTACTTC.